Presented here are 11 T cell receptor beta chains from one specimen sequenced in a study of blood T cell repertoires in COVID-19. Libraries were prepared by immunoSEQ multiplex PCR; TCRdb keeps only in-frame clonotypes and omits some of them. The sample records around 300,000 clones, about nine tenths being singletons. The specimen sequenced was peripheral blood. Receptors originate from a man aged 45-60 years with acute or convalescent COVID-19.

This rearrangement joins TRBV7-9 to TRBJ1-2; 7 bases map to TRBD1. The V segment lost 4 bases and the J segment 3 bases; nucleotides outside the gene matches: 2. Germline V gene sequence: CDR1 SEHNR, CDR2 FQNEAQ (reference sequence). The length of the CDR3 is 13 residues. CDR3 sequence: CASSSGQDYGYTF. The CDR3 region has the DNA TGTGCCAGCAGCTCTGGACAGGACTATGGCTACACCTTC.

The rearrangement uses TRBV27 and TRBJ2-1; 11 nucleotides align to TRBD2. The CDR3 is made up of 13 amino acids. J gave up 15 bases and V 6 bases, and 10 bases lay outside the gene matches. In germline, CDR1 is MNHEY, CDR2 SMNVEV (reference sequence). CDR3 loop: CASSRTSGQIGFF. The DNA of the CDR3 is TGTGCCAGCAGCCGGACTAGCGGGCAAATAGGGTTCTTC.

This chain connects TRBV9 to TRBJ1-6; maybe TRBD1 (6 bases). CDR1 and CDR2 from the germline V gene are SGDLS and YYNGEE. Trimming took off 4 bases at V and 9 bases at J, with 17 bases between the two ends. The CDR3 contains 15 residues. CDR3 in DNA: TGTGCCAGCAGCCCTAGGGGGGGGTCTGGTTCACCCCTCCACTTT. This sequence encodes CASSPRGGSGSPLHF.

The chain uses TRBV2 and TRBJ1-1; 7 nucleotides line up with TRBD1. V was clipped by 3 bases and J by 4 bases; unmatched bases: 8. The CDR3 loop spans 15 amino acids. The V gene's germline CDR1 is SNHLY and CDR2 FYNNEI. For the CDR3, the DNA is TGTGCCAGCAGTGAGAGGAGGGGGCGAGGCACTGAAGCTTTCTTT. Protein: CASSERRGRGTEAFF.

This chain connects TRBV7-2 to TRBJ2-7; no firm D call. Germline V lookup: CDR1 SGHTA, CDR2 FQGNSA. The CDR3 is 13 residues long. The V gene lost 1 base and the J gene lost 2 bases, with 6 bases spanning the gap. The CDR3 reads CASSLVGPYEQYF. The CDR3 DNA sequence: TGTGCCAGCAGCTTAGTTGGGCCCTACGAGCAGTACTTC.

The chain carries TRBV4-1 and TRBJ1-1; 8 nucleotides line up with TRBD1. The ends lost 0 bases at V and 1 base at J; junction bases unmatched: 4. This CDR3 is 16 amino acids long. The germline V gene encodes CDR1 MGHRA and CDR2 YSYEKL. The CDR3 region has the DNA TGCGCCAGCAGCCAAGACTCTGGACAGGGGAACACTGAAGCTTTCTTT. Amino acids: CASSQDSGQGNTEAFF.

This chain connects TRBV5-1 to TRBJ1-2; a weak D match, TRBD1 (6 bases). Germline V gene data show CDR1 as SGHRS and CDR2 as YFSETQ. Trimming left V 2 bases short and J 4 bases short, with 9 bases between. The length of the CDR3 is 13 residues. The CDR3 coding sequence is TGCGCCAGCAGCTTAGGACAGCTCTATGGCTACACCTTC. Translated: CASSLGQLYGYTF.

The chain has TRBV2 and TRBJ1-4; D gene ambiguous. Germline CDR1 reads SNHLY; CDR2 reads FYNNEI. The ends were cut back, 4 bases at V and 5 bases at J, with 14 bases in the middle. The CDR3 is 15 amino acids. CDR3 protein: CASSGGEGPNEKLFF. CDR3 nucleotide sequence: TGTGCCAGCAGTGGGGGTGAGGGCCCCAATGAAAAACTGTTTTTT.

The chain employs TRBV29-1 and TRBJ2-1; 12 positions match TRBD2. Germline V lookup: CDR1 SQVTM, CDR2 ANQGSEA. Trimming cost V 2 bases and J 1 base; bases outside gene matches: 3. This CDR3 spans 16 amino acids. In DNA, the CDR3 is TGCAGCGTTGAAAAGGGACTAGCGGGTTCCTACAATGAGCAGTTCTTC. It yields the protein CSVEKGLAGSYNEQFF.

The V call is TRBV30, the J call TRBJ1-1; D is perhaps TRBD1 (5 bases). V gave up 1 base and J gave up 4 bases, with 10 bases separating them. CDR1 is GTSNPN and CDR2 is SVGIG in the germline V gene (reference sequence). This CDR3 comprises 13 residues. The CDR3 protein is CAWSDWGVTEAFF. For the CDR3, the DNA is TGTGCCTGGAGTGATTGGGGCGTCACTGAAGCTTTCTTT.

The CDR3 here is CASDLGASGGPNTGELFF. The CDR3 nucleotides read TGTGCCAGCGACCTAGGGGCTAGCGGGGGGCCCAACACCGGGGAGCTGTTTTTT. The rearrangement uses TRBV2 and TRBJ2-2; 11 positions match TRBD2. V gave up 8 bases and J gave up 2 bases; unmatched junction bases: 13. In germline, CDR1 is SNHLY, CDR2 FYNNEI. CDR3 size: 18 residues. The complete variable domain, with remaining parts taken from reference TRBV2 and TRBJ2-2, reads EPEVTQTPSHQVTQMGQEVILRCVPISNHLYFYWYRQILGQKVEFLVSFYNNEISEKSEIFDDQFSVERPDGSNFTLKIRSTKLEDSAMYFCASDLGASGGPNTGELFFGEGSRLTVL.